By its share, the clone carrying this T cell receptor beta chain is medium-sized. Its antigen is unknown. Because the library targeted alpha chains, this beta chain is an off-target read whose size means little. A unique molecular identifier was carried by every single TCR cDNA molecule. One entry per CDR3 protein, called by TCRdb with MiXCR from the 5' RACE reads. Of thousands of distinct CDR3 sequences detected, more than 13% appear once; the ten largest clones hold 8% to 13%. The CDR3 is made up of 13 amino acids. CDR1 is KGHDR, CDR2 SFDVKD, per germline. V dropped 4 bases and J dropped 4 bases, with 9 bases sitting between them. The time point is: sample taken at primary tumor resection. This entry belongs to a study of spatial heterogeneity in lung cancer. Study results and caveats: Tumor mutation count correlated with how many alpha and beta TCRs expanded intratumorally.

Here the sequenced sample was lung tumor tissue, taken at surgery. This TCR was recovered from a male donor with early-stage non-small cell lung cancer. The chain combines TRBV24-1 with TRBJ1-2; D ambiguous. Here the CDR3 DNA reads TGTGCCACCAGTGAGGGTTTTGGCTATGGCTACACCTTC. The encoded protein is CATSEGFGYGYTF.